This T cell receptor (beta chain) was captured in a study of blood T cell repertoires in COVID-19. Original data processing: Amplification of reference gene primers provided the estimated nucleated cell counts. Assay: immunoSEQ multiplex PCR; the TCRdb copy retains only in-frame clones and omits some. D and trimming come from the DNA, and the V and J calls and clone size come from that table. Found here are some 400,000 clones, over 75% of them singletons; the top ten hold over 9.5%. This receptor was identified in a woman aged 25 to 39 with COVID-19, enrolled during active disease. The sample comprised peripheral blood.

The DNA for the CDR3 is TGTGCCAGCAGGATGGGACTAGCGGGAGTTCGGTTCTTC. This sequence encodes CASRMGLAGVRFF. The chain links TRBV7-8 to TRBJ2-1, with 14 bases lining up with TRBD2. V shed 6 bases, J shed 15 bases, and the junction held 7 bases outside the gene matches. CDR1 SGHVS and CDR2 FQNEAQ come from the germline V gene. This CDR3 is 13 amino acids long.